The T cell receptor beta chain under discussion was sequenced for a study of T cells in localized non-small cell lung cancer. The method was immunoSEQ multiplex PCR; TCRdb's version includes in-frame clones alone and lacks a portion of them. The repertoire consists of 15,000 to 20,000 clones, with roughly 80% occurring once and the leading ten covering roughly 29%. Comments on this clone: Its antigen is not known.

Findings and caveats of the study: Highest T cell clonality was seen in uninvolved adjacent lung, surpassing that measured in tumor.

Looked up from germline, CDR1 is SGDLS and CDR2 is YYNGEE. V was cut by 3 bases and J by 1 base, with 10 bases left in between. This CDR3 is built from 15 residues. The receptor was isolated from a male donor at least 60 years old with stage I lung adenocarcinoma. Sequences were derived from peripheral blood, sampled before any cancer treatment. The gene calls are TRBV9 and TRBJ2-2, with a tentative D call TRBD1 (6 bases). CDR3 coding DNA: TGTGCCAGCAGCGCGAGGACAGTGAACACCGGGGAGCTGTTTTTT. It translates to CASSARTVNTGELFF.